These 17 T cell receptor beta chains came from one sample sequenced in a study of spatial heterogeneity in lung cancer. Broader study findings: Tumors with more nonsynonymous mutations had more expanded intratumoral alpha and beta TCRs.

MiXCR was run by TCRdb on the 5' RACE reads, yielding one entry per CDR3 protein. Of tens of thousands of distinct CDR3 sequences in the sample, about 4.9% are singletons; the top ten hold around 10%. These receptors' antigens are unknown. The time point is: sample taken at primary tumor resection. The sample consisted of lung tumor tissue, taken at surgery. The receptors come from a male donor with early-stage non-small cell lung cancer.

This clonotype was found many times. This chain joins TRBV29-1 and TRBJ2-3, with a weak D call TRBD1 (6 bases). V lost 2 bases and J 4 bases, leaving 10 bases between the germline ends. Germline V gene lookup returns CDR1 SQVTM and CDR2 ANQGSEA. This CDR3 spans 13 amino acids. The CDR3 loop reads CSVEPPGADTQYF. The CDR3 coding sequence is TGCAGCGTTGAACCACCAGGGGCAGATACGCAGTATTTT.

This chain connects TRBV27 to TRBJ2-7; perhaps D is TRBD1 or TRBD2 (5 bases each). CDR3 length: 13 residues. Germline values: CDR1 MNHEY, CDR2 SMNVEV (reference sequence). Trimming stripped 2 bases from V and 2 bases from J, with 7 bases between. This CDR3 is CASSLKGPYEQYF. CDR3 coding DNA: TGTGCCAGCAGTTTAAAGGGACCCTACGAGCAGTACTTC.

This clonotype was detected many times. Written as DNA, the CDR3 is TGTGCCAGCAGCCAAAGCGGAGCTACAGATACGCAGTATTTT. Its translation is CASSQSGATDTQYF. The rearrangement links TRBV3-1 to TRBJ2-3; perhaps TRBD2 as D (5 bases). Germline CDR1 and CDR2: LGHDT and YNNKEL (reference sequence). The ends were cut back, 2 bases at V and 3 bases at J, with 9 bases in the middle. The CDR3 sequence is 14 residues long.

This clonotype was counted many times. The V gene is TRBV7-7, the J gene TRBJ2-3; TRBD2 aligns across 7 bases. The germline gives CDR1 SSHAT, CDR2 FNYEAQ (reference sequence). Trimming took 5 bases from V and 4 from J; bases not matched to a gene: 3. There are 13 residues in the CDR3. This CDR3 is CASSPRGADTQYF. The CDR3 bases are TGTGCCAGCAGCCCCCGGGGGGCAGATACGCAGTATTTT.

This clonotype was seen repeatedly, ten times or more. The genes are TRBV7-2 and TRBJ2-5; D is uncertain. CDR3 length equals 13 residues. The germline V and J ends were trimmed by 5 bases and 3 bases, with 10 bases remaining between them. Per the germline V gene, CDR1 is SGHTA and CDR2 is FQGNSA. CDR3 loop: CASSDYQEETQYF. The CDR3 DNA reads TGTGCCAGCAGCGATTACCAAGAAGAGACCCAGTACTTC. The variable domain in full, with the rest retrieved from reference TRBV7-2 and TRBJ2-5, is GAGVSQSPSNKVTEKGKDVELRCDPISGHTALYWYRQSLGQGLEFLIYFQGNSAPDKSGLPSDRFSAERTGGSVSTLTIQRTQQEDSAVYLCASSDYQEETQYFGPGTRLLVL.

This clonotype was detected ten times or more. In DNA, the CDR3 is TGTGCCAGCTCCCGAACCCCTTCCACCGGGACGGTGGCCTACGAGCAGTACTTC. Its protein product is CASSRTPSTGTVAYEQYF. The chain is built from TRBV27 and TRBJ2-7; D tentatively reads TRBD1 or TRBD2 (5 bases each). CDR1 and CDR2 from the germline V gene are MNHEY and SMNVEV (reference sequence). This CDR3 contains 18 residues. Trimming removed 8 bases at V and 2 bases at J, with 28 bases between.

The table lists this clonotype with many counts. The chain links TRBV7-3 to TRBJ1-1; no clear D gene. Germline CDR1 SGHTA, CDR2 FQGTGA. The CDR3 is 14 amino acids. V shed 5 bases and J shed 0 bases, with 10 bases lying between them. The DNA of the CDR3 is TGTGCCAGCAGCCCTTCTAGTATGAACACTGAAGCTTTCTTT. This encodes CASSPSSMNTEAFF.

There are many counts of this clonotype. The rearrangement links TRBV6-2 or TRBV6-3 to TRBJ2-6, with D possibly matching TRBD1 (6 bases). V shed 0 bases and J shed 3 bases, with 15 bases lying between them. The CDR3 is 18 residues long. The germline V gene encodes CDR1 MNHEY and CDR2 SVGEGT. DNA for the CDR3: TGTGCCAGCAGTTACTCGTCCAGGGGCCGGCTTGGGGCCAACGTCCTGACTTTC. Its protein product is CASSYSSRGRLGANVLTF.

There are many counts of this clonotype. CDR3 in amino acids: CASSGLGDTSTDTQYF. CDR3 nucleotide sequence: TGCGCCAGCAGCGGCTTAGGGGATACTAGCACAGATACGCAGTATTTT. The rearrangement links TRBV4-1 to TRBJ2-3; maybe TRBD1 (5 bases). This CDR3 is 16 amino acids long. V was trimmed by 5 bases and J by 0 bases, leaving 15 bases between them. Germline-derived CDR1 and CDR2 are MGHRA and YSYEKL.

This clonotype showed up just once. V and J are TRBV20-1 and TRBJ2-5; D is perhaps TRBD1 (6 bases). V was cut by 5 bases and J by 2 bases, with 12 bases left in between. Germline-derived CDR1 and CDR2 are DFQATT and SNEGSKA (reference sequence). The CDR3 is made up of 13 amino acids. This CDR3 reads CSAGDRMQETQYF. The CDR3, as DNA: TGCAGTGCTGGCGACAGGATGCAAGAGACCCAGTACTTC.

This clonotype was observed at least ten times. The V and J genes are TRBV7-9 and TRBJ2-1, with 8 bases lining up with TRBD1. This CDR3 spans 17 amino acids. Per germline, CDR1 SEHNR and CDR2 FQNEAQ (reference sequence). Germline trimming cut 3 bases from V and 6 bases from J; bases unmatched to any gene: 13. The CDR3 sequence: CASSFLDRGPFSNEQFF. In DNA form, the CDR3 reads TGTGCCAGCAGCTTCCTAGACAGGGGCCCTTTTTCCAATGAGCAGTTCTTC. The full variable domain, rest sourced from reference TRBV7-9 and TRBJ2-1, is DTGVSQNPRHKITKRGQNVTFRCDPISEHNRLYWYRQTLGQGPEFLTYFQNEAQLEKSRLLSDRFSAERPKGSFSTLEIQRTEQGDSAMYLCASSFLDRGPFSNEQFFGPGTRLTVL.

By share, this clonotype ranks as medium-sized. The genes are TRBV5-1 and TRBJ2-1, with 11 positions matching TRBD2. The germline gives CDR1 SGHRS, CDR2 YFSETQ. This CDR3 contains 16 residues. The junction had 3 bases not matched to a gene; V was cut back by 4 bases and J by 0 bases. This CDR3 is CASSGLAGTSYNEQFF. The CDR3 DNA reads as TGCGCCAGCAGCGGACTAGCGGGCACCTCCTACAATGAGCAGTTCTTC.

The chain's CDR3 is CSVDRQASSYEQYF. In DNA, the CDR3 is TGCAGCGTTGATCGACAGGCTAGCTCCTACGAGCAGTACTTC. This sequence joins TRBV29-1 and TRBJ2-7, with D possibly matching TRBD1 (6 bases). With 3 bases removed from V and 0 bases from J, the gap between germline ends came to 12 bases. The CDR3 is made up of 14 amino acids. The germline CDR1 and CDR2 sequences are SQVTM and ANQGSEA.

This clonotype was recorded many times. The DNA for the CDR3 is TGTGCCAGCATTAGCGACAGGGCCCCCTACGAGCAGTACTTC. Translation: CASISDRAPYEQYF. V and J are TRBV6-1 and TRBJ2-7; 7 bases agree with TRBD1. The V and J ends lost 7 bases and 2 bases, in that order; junction bases with no gene match: 8. This CDR3 contains 14 residues. CDR1 and CDR2 (germline): MNHNS, SASEGT.

V and J are TRBV5-4 and TRBJ2-3, with 10 bases matching TRBD1. The ends lost 4 bases at V and 4 bases at J; junction bases unmatched: 12. There are 17 residues in the CDR3. The germline CDR1 and CDR2 sequences are SGHNT and YYREEE (reference sequence). The CDR3 region is CASSPTFFGTGADTQYF. The CDR3 nucleotides read TGTGCCAGCAGCCCTACTTTTTTCGGGACAGGGGCAGATACGCAGTATTTT.

This clonotype was found many times. This chain uses TRBV6-5 with TRBJ2-5; 14 bases agree with TRBD2. With 5 bases clipped from V and 5 bases from J, the junction kept 13 bases outside the gene matches. Germline V CDR1 and CDR2: MNHEY, SVGAGI. The CDR3 consists of 18 residues. The CDR3 spells CASSRQPGLAGDGETQYF. CDR3 in DNA: TGTGCCAGCAGTCGTCAGCCGGGACTAGCGGGAGATGGGGAGACCCAGTACTTC.

This clonotype was found many times. V and J are TRBV5-1 and TRBJ2-3; 8 bases fit TRBD2. Germline-derived CDR1 and CDR2 are SGHRS and YFSETQ. Unmatched junction bases numbered 7, after V lost 4 bases and J lost 6 bases. The CDR3 has 14 residues. CDR3 loop: CASSRAGVADTQYF. The CDR3 DNA follows: TGCGCCAGCAGCCGAGCGGGAGTAGCCGATACGCAGTATTTT.